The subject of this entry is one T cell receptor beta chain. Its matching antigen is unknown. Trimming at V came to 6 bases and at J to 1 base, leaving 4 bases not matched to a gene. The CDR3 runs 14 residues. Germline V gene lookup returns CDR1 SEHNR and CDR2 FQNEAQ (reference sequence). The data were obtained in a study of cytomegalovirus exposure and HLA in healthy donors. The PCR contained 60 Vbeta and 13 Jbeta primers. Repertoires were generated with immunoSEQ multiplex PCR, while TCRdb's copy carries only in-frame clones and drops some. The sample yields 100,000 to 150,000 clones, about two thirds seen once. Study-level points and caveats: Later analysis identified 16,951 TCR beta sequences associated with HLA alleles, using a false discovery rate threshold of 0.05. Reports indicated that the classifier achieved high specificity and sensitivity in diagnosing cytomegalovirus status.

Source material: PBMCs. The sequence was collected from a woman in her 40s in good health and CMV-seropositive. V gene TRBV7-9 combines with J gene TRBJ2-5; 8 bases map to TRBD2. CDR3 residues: CASSSGGIQETQYF. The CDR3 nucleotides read TGTGCCAGCAGTTCGGGGGGGATCCAAGAGACCCAGTACTTC.